Below, 25 T cell receptor beta chains from the same sample are listed, as sequenced in a study of blood T cell repertoires in COVID-19. Clones were sequenced by immunoSEQ multiplex PCR, and TCRdb holds only the in-frame ones, with some missing. The table has approximately 200,000 clones, over 80% seen once. The material sequenced was peripheral blood. These receptor sequences come from a human donor in a cohort sampled during active COVID-19.

The gene calls are TRBV2 and TRBJ1-2, with D perhaps TRBD1 (6 bases). CDR3 length: 14 residues. Germline CDR1 SNHLY, CDR2 FYNNEI. Between the trimmed V and J ends, which lost 1 base and 4 bases, there was a span of 10 bases. The CDR3 DNA reads TGTGCCAGCAGTGAAGGGGGGCAGAGCTATGGCTACACCTTC. Translation: CASSEGGQSYGYTF.

In this sample, this clone turned up a few times. The chain carries TRBV27 and TRBJ2-2; D possibly corresponds to TRBD2 (6 bases). The germline V and J ends were trimmed by 4 bases and 0 bases, with 15 bases remaining between them. Looked up from germline, CDR1 is MNHEY and CDR2 is SMNVEV (reference sequence). The CDR3 length is 17 residues. The DNA for the CDR3 is TGTGCCAGCAGTTCCCCTCTAGCGACCCCGAACACCGGGGAGCTGTTTTTT. Its translation is CASSSPLATPNTGELFF.

This clone has more than one count but fewer than ten. The CDR3 region has the DNA TGTGCCAGCAGCTTTAAGCGGGAGGCCGAGCAGTACTTC. Translation gives CASSFKREAEQYF. V is TRBV7-9 and J is TRBJ2-7, with 9 bases identical to TRBD2. CDR1 SEHNR and CDR2 FQNEAQ come from the germline V gene (reference sequence). V lost 3 bases and J lost 6; bases outside the gene matches: 3. The CDR3 has 13 amino acids.

As regards this clone: At one end the junction does not follow the germline gene, possibly because of a read error. The chain is built from TRBV6-5 and TRBJ2-7; 12 bases are shared with TRBD1. The CDR3 extends over 13 amino acids. Germline-derived CDR1 and CDR2 are MNHEY and SVGAGI. In DNA, the CDR3 is TGTGCCTGCAGGGACAGGGGGCTCGACGAGCAGTACTTC. Its protein product is CACRDRGLDEQYF.

This sequence joins TRBV11-3 and TRBJ2-1, with TRBD2 matching over 14 bases. CDR1 is SGHNT, CDR2 YENEEA, per germline. The CDR3 length is 16 residues. Trimming removed 5 bases from V and 7 bases from J; junction bases left unmatched: 7. CDR3 bases: TGTGCCAGCAGCACCGGGACTAGCGGGAGTCGGAATGAGCAGTTCTTC. Protein sequence: CASSTGTSGSRNEQFF.

This sequence joins TRBV20-1 and TRBJ2-7; no definite D call. Germline assignment: CDR1 DFQATT and CDR2 SNEGSKA (reference sequence). The length of the CDR3 is 11 residues. V was clipped by 3 bases and J by 2 bases, with 5 bases between them. The CDR3 DNA reads TGCAGTGCTAGCCCTACCTACGAGCAGTACTTC. The encoded protein is CSASPTYEQYF.

V is TRBV6-1 and J is TRBJ2-5; D possibly corresponds to TRBD1 (6 bases). The CDR3 is 14 residues long. Germline CDR1 and CDR2: MNHNS and SASEGT. V was clipped by 2 bases and J by 4 bases, with 11 bases between them. The CDR3 region is CASSELQGRETQYF. The CDR3 nucleotides are TGTGCCAGCAGTGAATTACAGGGTCGAGAGACCCAGTACTTC.

The chain has TRBV18 and TRBJ1-1, with 10 positions matching TRBD1. Germline CDR1 is KGHSH and CDR2 is LQKENI. The ends lost 2 bases at V and 6 bases at J; junction bases unmatched: 3. The CDR3 has 14 residues. In nucleotides, the CDR3 is TGTGCCAGCTCACCATTGGGACAGGGGTCTGAAGCTTTCTTT. It encodes CASSPLGQGSEAFF.

The V and J genes are TRBV6-5 and TRBJ2-7, with 11 positions matching TRBD1. J lost 4 bases, V lost 8 bases, and 1 base had no gene match. The germline V gene encodes CDR1 MNHEY and CDR2 SVGAGI. CDR3 size: 12 residues. The CDR3, as DNA: TGTGCCAGCGGGACAGGGGGGTACGAGCAGTACTTC. Translating it yields CASGTGGYEQYF.

This clone was seen a few times. The V and J genes are TRBV9 and TRBJ1-2, with D possibly TRBD1 on 5 matching bases. There are 13 residues in the CDR3. Trimming removed 3 bases from V and 4 bases from J, with 10 bases in between. Germline V lookup: CDR1 SGDLS, CDR2 YYNGEE. For the CDR3, the DNA is TGTGCCAGCAGCGCAGACAGTCGCTATGGCTACACCTTC. The encoded protein is CASSADSRYGYTF.

The chain is built from TRBV5-1 and TRBJ2-1; 7 bases match TRBD2. V was pared by 7 bases and J by 3 bases, with 7 bases of the junction left unmatched. CDR3 length: 14 amino acids. Germline values: CDR1 SGHRS, CDR2 YFSETQ. In DNA form, the CDR3 reads TGCGCCAGCCGAGGAGGGAGGGGCTACAATGAGCAGTTCTTC. Its protein is CASRGGRGYNEQFF.

The CDR3 loop is CATREVFNEQFF. CDR3 nucleotide sequence: TGTGCCACCCGGGAAGTCTTCAATGAGCAGTTCTTC. The V call is TRBV5-3, the J call TRBJ2-1; D is perhaps TRBD2 (5 bases). TRBV5-3 is treated as an ORF (open reading frame) with a function not yet certain. Trimming took 9 bases from V and 6 from J, leaving 13 bases between them. The CDR3 runs to 12 residues.

J is TRBJ1-5 and V is TRBV19, with 8 bases matching TRBD1. The V gene's germline CDR1 is LNHDA and CDR2 SQIVND (reference sequence). V dropped 3 bases and J dropped 3; count of bases not matched to a gene: 7. The CDR3 spans 16 residues. In DNA, the CDR3 is TGTGCCAGTAGTATTCGACAGGGGACTTTCAATCAGCCCCAGCATTTT. This encodes CASSIRQGTFNQPQHF.

This chain uses TRBV6-5 with TRBJ2-4, with 12 positions matching TRBD2. Trimming removed 8 bases from V and 15 bases from J; junction bases left unmatched: 2. The CDR3 runs 10 residues. Germline CDR1 reads MNHEY; CDR2 reads SVGAGI. The CDR3 sequence is CASGLAGPYF. CDR3 bases: TGTGCCAGCGGACTAGCGGGACCGTACTTC.

The genes are TRBV3-1 (or the pseudogene TRBV3-2) and TRBJ2-3; TRBD2 is a possible D gene (7 bases). The germline V gene has CDR1 LGHDT and CDR2 YNNKEL (reference sequence). The V end lost 3 bases, the J end lost 5 bases, and 18 bases lay between the germline ends. The CDR3 is made up of 16 amino acids. CDR3 residues: CASSHPFQGRGDTQYF. In DNA form, the CDR3 reads TGTGCCAGCAGCCACCCTTTTCAGGGGAGGGGAGATACGCAGTATTTT.

V and J are TRBV30 and TRBJ2-1; tentative D call: TRBD2 (5 bases). The CDR3 length is 14 residues. V was trimmed by 2 bases and J by 6 bases, leaving 14 bases between them. From germline, CDR1 is GTSNPN and CDR2 SVGIG (reference sequence). CDR3 amino acids: CAWSRTAVGNEQFF. The CDR3 DNA sequence: TGTGCCTGGAGTAGGACTGCCGTCGGCAATGAGCAGTTCTTC. The complete variable domain, with remaining parts taken from reference TRBV30 and TRBJ2-1, reads SQTIHQWPATLVQPVGSPLSLECTVEGTSNPNLYWYRQAAGRGLQLLFYSVGIGQISSEVPQNLSASRPQDRQFILSSKKLLLSDSGFYLCAWSRTAVGNEQFFGPGTRLTVL.

This chain uses TRBV28 with TRBJ1-6; D is possibly TRBD1 (5 bases). V was pared by 6 bases and J by 7 bases, with 16 bases between. Germline V gives CDR1 MDHEN, CDR2 SYDVKM. The CDR3 runs 15 residues. CDR3 loop: CASSPLVGGNSPLHF. The CDR3 region has the DNA TGTGCCAGCAGCCCCCTAGTCGGGGGAAATTCACCCCTCCACTTT.

The gene calls are TRBV9 and TRBJ1-2; 9 bases line up with TRBD1. The junction had 0 bases not matched to a gene; V was cut back by 3 bases and J by 0 bases. Germline-derived CDR1 and CDR2 are SGDLS and YYNGEE. The CDR3 has 14 amino acids. The CDR3 loop is CASSGDRANYGYTF. The CDR3 region has the DNA TGTGCCAGCAGCGGGGACAGGGCTAACTATGGCTACACCTTC.

The CDR3 spells CASRRGINYGYTF. As DNA, the CDR3 is TGTGCCAGCAGGCGGGGAATTAACTATGGCTACACCTTC. The chain has TRBV28 and TRBJ1-2, with unresolved D. The V and J ends lost 6 bases and 1 base respectively, with 9 bases between them. The length of the CDR3 is 13 residues. The germline V gene has CDR1 MDHEN and CDR2 SYDVKM.

The V gene is TRBV15, the J gene TRBJ1-6; no definite D call. This CDR3 region has 15 residues. Germline V gene sequence: CDR1 LNHNV, CDR2 YYDKDF (reference sequence). V lost 1 base, J lost 8 bases, and 12 bases lay in between. CDR3 bases: TGTGCCACCAGCAGAGGAAGATCCGGGGATTCACCCCTCCACTTT. This gives the protein CATSRGRSGDSPLHF.

The J gene is TRBJ2-1, the V gene TRBV5-1; D is ambiguous. Trimming removed 0 bases at V and 8 bases at J, with 6 bases between. Germline CDR1 reads SGHRS; CDR2 reads YFSETQ. The CDR3 covers 12 residues. The CDR3 DNA follows: TGCGCCAGCAGCTTGGAGCCATATGAGCAGTTCTTC. Its translation: CASSLEPYEQFF.

This chain joins TRBV9 and TRBJ2-7, with 10 bases fitting TRBD2. Germline V gene sequence: CDR1 SGDLS, CDR2 YYNGEE. This CDR3 spans 16 amino acids. V shed 4 bases and J 6 bases; nucleotides not matched to a gene: 13. CDR3 nucleotide sequence: TGTGCCAGCAGCACTCGGACTAGCGGAGAGGGAGCCGAGCAGTACTTC. Its protein product is CASSTRTSGEGAEQYF.

V and J are TRBV10-3 and TRBJ2-3; maybe TRBD2 (6 bases). Per the germline V gene, CDR1 is ENHRY and CDR2 is SYGVKD. Trimming left V 10 bases short and J 2 bases short, with 16 bases between. This CDR3 has 14 residues. CDR3 in DNA: TGTGCCACCACTCGGGACTTATACACAGATACGCAGTATTTT. It is translated as CATTRDLYTDTQYF.

The rearrangement links TRBV19 to TRBJ1-5, with D perhaps TRBD1 (5 bases). The length of the CDR3 is 14 residues. Per the germline V gene, CDR1 is LNHDA and CDR2 is SQIVND (reference sequence). Trimming shortened V by 8 bases and J by 0 bases, and 11 bases separated the two germline ends. CDR3 nucleotide sequence: TGTGCCAGTCGGAGACAGTTTAGCAATCAGCCCCAGCATTTT. Translating it yields CASRRQFSNQPQHF.

The CDR3, as DNA: TGTGCCAGCAGCCCCGGACTAGCGGGAGAAGAGACCCAGTACTTC. Amino acid sequence: CASSPGLAGEETQYF. This chain uses TRBV11-2 with TRBJ2-5; 13 positions match TRBD2. Trimming removed 5 bases from V and 3 bases from J; junction bases left unmatched: 3. The CDR3 contains 15 residues. The germline V gene encodes CDR1 SGHAT and CDR2 FQNNGV.